The T cell receptor (beta chain) under discussion was sequenced for a study of tumor-infiltrating lymphocytes in localized non-small cell lung cancer. The count of this clone is one. The antigen is not known. After removal of 1 base from V and 5 bases from J, the junction contained 0 bases not matched to a gene. The CDR3 runs to 14 residues. The germline V gene encodes CDR1 LNHNV and CDR2 YYDKDF (reference sequence). Some clones are missing from TCRdb's copy, which holds only in-frame ones; the method was immunoSEQ multiplex PCR. In the table there are roughly 11,000 clones, roughly 84% of which are singletons. Study observations and caveats: Higher tumor T cell infiltration than in uninvolved lung was supported by TCRbeta sequencing. Not all patients were TCR sequenced, owing to tissue quantity. No link was found between tumor T-cell fraction and recurrence-free survival.

The chain links TRBV15 to TRBJ2-7; 12 bases match TRBD2. Sequencing was performed on lung tumor tissue. The receptor was derived from a human donor with non-small cell lung cancer. The CDR3 DNA reads as TGTGCCACCAGCAGAGGACTAGCGGGAGACGAGCAGTACTTC. Translating it yields CATSRGLAGDEQYF.